A single sample is the source of the 8 T cell receptor beta chains below, sequenced in a study of T cell changes during pregnancy in multiple sclerosis. The method was immunoSEQ multiplex PCR; TCRdb's version includes in-frame clones alone and lacks a portion of them. This table has fewer than 50,000 clones, about 91% appearing once. Specimen: CD4+ T cells from peripheral blood mononuclear cells, collected in the third trimester of pregnancy. The receptor source for this set is a female donor with multiple sclerosis, enrolled in a pregnancy study.

This chain uses TRBV7-9 with TRBJ2-6, with TRBD2 as a possible D gene (5 bases). Germline CDR1 and CDR2: SEHNR and FQNEAQ (reference sequence). Between the trimmed V and J ends, which lost 5 bases and 3 bases, there was a span of 23 bases. This CDR3 region has 19 residues. The CDR3 DNA reads TGTGCCAGCAGCCCATACAGAGCGGCCGTGGAAATTGGGGCCAACGTCCTGACTTTC. Its protein product is CASSPYRAAVEIGANVLTF.

The rearrangement links TRBV19 to TRBJ2-2; no clear D gene. The CDR3 contains 14 residues. Trimming cost V 1 base and J 2 bases, with 5 bases left between them. The germline V gene has CDR1 LNHDA and CDR2 SQIVND (reference sequence). CDR3 amino acids: CASSIGPNTGELFF. The CDR3 bases are TGTGCCAGTAGTATAGGGCCTAACACCGGGGAGCTGTTTTTT.

The chain is built from TRBV4-2 and TRBJ2-5, with 10 nucleotides matching TRBD2. Germline V gives CDR1 LGHNA, CDR2 YNFKEQ. After removal of 8 bases from V and 7 bases from J, the junction contained 13 bases not matched to a gene. The CDR3 sequence is 15 residues long. The CDR3 sequence is CASEPDRTSGGTQYF. DNA for the CDR3: TGTGCCAGCGAGCCGGACCGGACTAGCGGAGGGACCCAGTACTTC.

The chain links TRBV6-5 to TRBJ1-2, with 10 bases aligning to TRBD1. Germline assignment: CDR1 MNHEY and CDR2 SVGAGI. The CDR3 has 13 amino acids. V shed 6 bases and J 4 bases; nucleotides not matched to a gene: 2. The CDR3 protein is CASRGTGAYGYTF. In DNA form, the CDR3 reads TGTGCCAGCAGGGGGACAGGGGCCTATGGCTACACCTTC.

This chain joins TRBV30 and TRBJ2-1; 9 nucleotides line up with TRBD2. This CDR3 has 14 residues. J lost 2 bases, V lost 8 bases, and 7 bases had no gene match. Germline loops: CDR1 GTSNPN, CDR2 SVGIG (reference sequence). The CDR3 DNA sequence: TGTGCCCGCGGGGGGGACTCACCCTACAATGAGCAGTTCTTC. This translates into CARGGDSPYNEQFF.

V and J are TRBV5-1 and TRBJ2-1; TRBD2 matches at 7 bases. Germline CDR1 SGHRS, CDR2 YFSETQ. V trimming: 0 bases; J trimming: 5 bases; junction bases outside the gene matches: 8. The CDR3 spans 16 residues. CDR3 sequence reads: CASSLAVGLENNEQFF. The CDR3 DNA sequence: TGCGCCAGCAGCTTGGCCGTAGGACTAGAAAACAATGAGCAGTTCTTC.

This chain's CDR3 is CASSQGKLPGLAATEQFF. In DNA form, the CDR3 reads TGCGCCAGCAGCCAAGGTAAATTGCCCGGACTAGCGGCGACTGAGCAGTTCTTC. The chain combines TRBV4-1 with TRBJ2-1; 10 bases match TRBD2. The V segment lost 1 base and the J segment 9 bases; nucleotides outside the gene matches: 15. The CDR3 length is 18 residues. The V gene's germline CDR1 is MGHRA and CDR2 YSYEKL.

The rearrangement joins TRBV29-1 to TRBJ2-3, with a weak D call TRBD2 (6 bases). The V gene's germline CDR1 is SQVTM and CDR2 ANQGSEA. The CDR3 is 14 residues long. The V end was cut by 6 bases, the J end by 5 bases, with 18 bases between. CDR3 sequence: CSVNSMGGKDTQYF. The CDR3 nucleotides are TGCAGCGTCAACTCTATGGGAGGCAAAGATACGCAGTATTTT.